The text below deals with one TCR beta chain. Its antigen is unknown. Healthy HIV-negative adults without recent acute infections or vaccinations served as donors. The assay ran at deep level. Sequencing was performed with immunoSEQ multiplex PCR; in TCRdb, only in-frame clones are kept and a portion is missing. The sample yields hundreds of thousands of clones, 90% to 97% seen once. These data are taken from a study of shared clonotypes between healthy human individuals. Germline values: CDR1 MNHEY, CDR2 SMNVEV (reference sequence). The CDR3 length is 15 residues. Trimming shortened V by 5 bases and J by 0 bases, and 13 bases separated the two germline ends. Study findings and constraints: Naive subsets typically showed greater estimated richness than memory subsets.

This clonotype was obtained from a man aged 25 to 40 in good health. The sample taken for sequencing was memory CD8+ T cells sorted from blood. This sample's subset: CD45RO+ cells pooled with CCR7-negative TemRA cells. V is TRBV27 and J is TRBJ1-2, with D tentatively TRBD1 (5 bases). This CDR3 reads CASSGAGVPNYGYTF. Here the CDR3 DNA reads TGTGCCAGCAGTGGGGCGGGCGTTCCTAACTATGGCTACACCTTC.